This paragraph reports one T cell receptor (beta chain). The antigen remains unidentified. The sample belongs to a study of T cell responses to AZD1222 COVID-19 vaccine. The study, taken as a whole, reports: Clonal diversity was possibly underestimated; the donors were predominantly white British and more often female. CD4 TCRs covered the whole spike, strongest at regions 160-218 and 743-854. The peak T cell response came first, and repertoires were sampled only after it.

The data were produced by immunoSEQ multiplex PCR, yet TCRdb's version contains in-frame clones alone and is incomplete. The sample lists about 150,000 clones, roughly nine tenths occurring once. The CDR3 extends over 17 amino acids. V lost 6 bases to trimming and J lost 4 bases; unmatched junction nucleotides: 14. CDR1 SGDLS and CDR2 YYNGEE come from the germline V gene. The TCR originated in an adult in good health. Here the sequenced sample was peripheral blood, taken on day 0 of AZD1222 vaccination. The chain has TRBV9 and TRBJ2-3; 10 positions match TRBD2. The CDR3 coding sequence is TGTGCCAGCACTAGGACCGCGGGGCTAGCGGGGGCAGATACGCAGTATTTT. This translates into CASTRTAGLAGADTQYF.